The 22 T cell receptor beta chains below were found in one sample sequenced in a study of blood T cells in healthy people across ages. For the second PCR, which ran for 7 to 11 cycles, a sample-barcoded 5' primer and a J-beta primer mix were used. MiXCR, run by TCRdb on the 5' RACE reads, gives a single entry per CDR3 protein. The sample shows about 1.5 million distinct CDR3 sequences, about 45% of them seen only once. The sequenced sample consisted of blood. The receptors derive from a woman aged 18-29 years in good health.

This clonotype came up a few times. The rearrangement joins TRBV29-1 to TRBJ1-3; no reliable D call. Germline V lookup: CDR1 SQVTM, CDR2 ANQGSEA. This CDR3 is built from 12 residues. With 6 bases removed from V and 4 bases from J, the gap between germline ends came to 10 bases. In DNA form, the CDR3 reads TGCAGCGTGGACGGAGGAGGAAACACCATATATTTT. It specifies CSVDGGGNTIYF.

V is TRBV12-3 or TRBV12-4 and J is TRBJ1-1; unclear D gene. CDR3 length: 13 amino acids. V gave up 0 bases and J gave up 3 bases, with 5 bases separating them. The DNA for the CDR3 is TGTGCCAGCAGTTTAGCTGATCACACTGAAGCTTTCTTT. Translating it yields CASSLADHTEAFF.

The CDR3 here is CASSQGQGEYGYTF. The DNA of the CDR3 is TGCGCCAGCAGCCAGGGACAGGGGGAATATGGCTACACCTTC. This chain links TRBV5-1 with TRBJ1-2; 11 bases fit TRBD1. The CDR3 is made up of 14 amino acids. Trimming cost V 4 bases and J 5 bases; bases outside gene matches: 4. Germline-derived CDR1 and CDR2 are SGHRS and YFSETQ.

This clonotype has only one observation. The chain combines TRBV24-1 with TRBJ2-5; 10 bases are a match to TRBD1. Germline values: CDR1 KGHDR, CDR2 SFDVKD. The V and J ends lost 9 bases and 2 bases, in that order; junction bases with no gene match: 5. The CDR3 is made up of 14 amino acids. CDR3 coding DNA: TGTGCCACCTCGGACAGGGGGAATCAAGAGACCCAGTACTTC. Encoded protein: CATSDRGNQETQYF.

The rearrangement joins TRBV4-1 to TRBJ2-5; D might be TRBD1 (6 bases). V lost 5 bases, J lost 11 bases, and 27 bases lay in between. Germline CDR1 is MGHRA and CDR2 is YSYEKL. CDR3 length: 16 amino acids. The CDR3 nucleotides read TGCGCCAGCAGCGGTCACCCAGGGGATTCCGTCAATGAGCAGTACTTC. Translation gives CASSGHPGDSVNEQYF.

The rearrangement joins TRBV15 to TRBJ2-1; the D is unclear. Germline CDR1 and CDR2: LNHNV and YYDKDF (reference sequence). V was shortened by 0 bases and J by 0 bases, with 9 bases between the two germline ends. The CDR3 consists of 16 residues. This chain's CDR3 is CATSREGGGSYNEQFF. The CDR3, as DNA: TGTGCCACCAGCAGAGAAGGCGGTGGCTCCTACAATGAGCAGTTCTTC.

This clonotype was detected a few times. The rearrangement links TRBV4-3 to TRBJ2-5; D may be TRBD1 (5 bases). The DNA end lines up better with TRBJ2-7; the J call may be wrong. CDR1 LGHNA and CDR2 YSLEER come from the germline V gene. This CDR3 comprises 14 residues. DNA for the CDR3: TGCGCCAGCAGCCAAGATCAGGGTAGTAACGAGCAGTACTTC. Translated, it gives CASSQDQGSNEQYF.

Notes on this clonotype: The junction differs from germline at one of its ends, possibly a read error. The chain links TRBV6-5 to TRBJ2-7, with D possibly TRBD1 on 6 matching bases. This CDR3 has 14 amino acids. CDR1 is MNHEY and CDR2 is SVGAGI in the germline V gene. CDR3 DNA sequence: TGTGCCAGCAGTGACTCCGGACAGACCTACGAGCAGTACTTC. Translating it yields CASSDSGQTYEQYF.

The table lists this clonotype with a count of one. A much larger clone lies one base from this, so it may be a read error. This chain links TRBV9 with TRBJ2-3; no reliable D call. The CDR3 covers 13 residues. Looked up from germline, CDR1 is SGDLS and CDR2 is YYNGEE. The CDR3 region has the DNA TGTGCCAGCAGCGTAGTAGCCACAGATACGCAGTTTTTT. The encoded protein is CASSVVATDTQFF.

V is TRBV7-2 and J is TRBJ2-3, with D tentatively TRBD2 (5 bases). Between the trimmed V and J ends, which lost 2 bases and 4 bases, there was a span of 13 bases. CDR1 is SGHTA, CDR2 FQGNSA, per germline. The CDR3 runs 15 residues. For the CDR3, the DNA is TGTGCCAGCAGCTTACACTGGACTGGCGCAGATACGCAGTATTTT. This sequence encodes CASSLHWTGADTQYF.

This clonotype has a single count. CDR3 nucleotide sequence: TGTGCCAGCAGCCCCTCGGGGGCGGTGAGCTCCTACAATGAGCAGTTCTTC. Encoded protein: CASSPSGAVSSYNEQFF. The rearrangement joins TRBV7-3 to TRBJ2-1; D might be TRBD1 or TRBD2, each matching 6 bases. Trimming shortened V by 5 bases and J by 0 bases, and 17 bases separated the two germline ends. The CDR3 is made up of 17 amino acids. CDR1 is SGHTA and CDR2 is FQGTGA in the germline V gene.

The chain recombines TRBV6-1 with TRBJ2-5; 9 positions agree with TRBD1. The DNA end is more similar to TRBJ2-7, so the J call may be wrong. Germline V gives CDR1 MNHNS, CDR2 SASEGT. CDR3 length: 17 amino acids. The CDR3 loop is CASSVRSDRDRADEQYF. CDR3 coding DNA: TGTGCCAGCAGTGTACGTTCTGACCGGGACAGGGCCGACGAGCAGTACTTC.

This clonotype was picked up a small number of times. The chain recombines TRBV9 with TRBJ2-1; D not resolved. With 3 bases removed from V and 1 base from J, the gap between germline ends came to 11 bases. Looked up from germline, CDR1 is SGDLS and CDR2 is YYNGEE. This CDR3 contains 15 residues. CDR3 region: CASSATALSYNEQFF. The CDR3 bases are TGTGCCAGCAGCGCGACCGCCTTGTCCTACAATGAGCAGTTCTTC.

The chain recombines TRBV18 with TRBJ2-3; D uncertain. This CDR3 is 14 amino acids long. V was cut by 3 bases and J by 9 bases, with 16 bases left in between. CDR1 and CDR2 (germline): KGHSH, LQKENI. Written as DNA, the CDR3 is TGTGCCAGCTCACCGCCCGACTCTTTAACAACGCAGTATTTT. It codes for CASSPPDSLTTQYF.

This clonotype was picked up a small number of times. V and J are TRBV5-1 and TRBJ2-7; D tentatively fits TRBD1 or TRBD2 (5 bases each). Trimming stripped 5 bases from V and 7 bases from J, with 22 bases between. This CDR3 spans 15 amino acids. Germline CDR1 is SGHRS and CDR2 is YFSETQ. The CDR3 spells CASRAVPGSRVEQYF. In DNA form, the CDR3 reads TGCGCCAGCAGGGCGGTGCCGGGATCCAGGGTTGAGCAGTACTTC.

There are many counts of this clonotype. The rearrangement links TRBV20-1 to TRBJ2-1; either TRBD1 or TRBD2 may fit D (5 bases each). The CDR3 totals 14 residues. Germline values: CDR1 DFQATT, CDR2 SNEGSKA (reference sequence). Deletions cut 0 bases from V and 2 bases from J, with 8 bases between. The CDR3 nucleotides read TGCAGTGCTAGAGAGCCGGGACCCTACAATGAGCAGTTCTTC. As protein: CSAREPGPYNEQFF.

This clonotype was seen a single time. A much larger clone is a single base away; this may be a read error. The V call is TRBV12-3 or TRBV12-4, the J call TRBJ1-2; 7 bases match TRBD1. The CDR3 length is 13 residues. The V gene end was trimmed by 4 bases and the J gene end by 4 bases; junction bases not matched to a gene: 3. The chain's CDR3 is CASSYRGRYGYTF. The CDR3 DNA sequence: TGTGCCAGCAGTTACAGGGGACGCTATGGCTACACCTTC.

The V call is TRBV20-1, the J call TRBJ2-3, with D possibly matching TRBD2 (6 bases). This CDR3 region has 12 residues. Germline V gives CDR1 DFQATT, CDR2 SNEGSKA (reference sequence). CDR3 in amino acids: CSAGERADTQYF. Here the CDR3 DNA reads TGCAGCGCTGGTGAGCGGGCAGATACGCAGTATTTT.

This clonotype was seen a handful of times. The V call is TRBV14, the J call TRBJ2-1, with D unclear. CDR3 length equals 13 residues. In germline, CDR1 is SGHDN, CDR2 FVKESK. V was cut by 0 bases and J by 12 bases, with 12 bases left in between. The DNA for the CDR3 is TGTGCCAGCAGCCAAGATCCACTTGGTGGGCAGTTCTTC. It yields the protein CASSQDPLGGQFF.

The CDR3 loop reads CSARGRLLSSYEQYF. The DNA for the CDR3 is TGCAGTGCTAGAGGTAGACTCTTGAGCTCCTACGAGCAGTACTTC. The chain recombines TRBV20-1 with TRBJ2-7; no clear D. CDR3 length equals 15 residues. V was cut by 1 base and J by 0 bases, with 13 bases left in between. Looked up from germline, CDR1 is DFQATT and CDR2 is SNEGSKA (reference sequence).

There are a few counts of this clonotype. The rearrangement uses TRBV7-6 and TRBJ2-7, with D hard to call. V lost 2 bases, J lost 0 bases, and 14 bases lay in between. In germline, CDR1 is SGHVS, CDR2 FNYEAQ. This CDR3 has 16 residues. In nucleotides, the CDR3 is TGTGCCAGCAGCTTATCGACGGGCTTAGTCTCCTACGAGCAGTACTTC. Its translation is CASSLSTGLVSYEQYF.

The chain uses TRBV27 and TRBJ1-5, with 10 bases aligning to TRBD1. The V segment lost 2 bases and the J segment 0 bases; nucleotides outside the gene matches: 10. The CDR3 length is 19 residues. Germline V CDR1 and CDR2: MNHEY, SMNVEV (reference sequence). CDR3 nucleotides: TGTGCCAGCAGTTTACGTCCACCGGGACAGGGGTATAGCAATCAGCCCCAGCATTTT. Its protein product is CASSLRPPGQGYSNQPQHF.